The 21 T cell receptor beta chains below all came from one sample that was sequenced in a study of T-cell reconstitution after alpha-beta-depleted transplantation in children. TCRbeta library preparation incorporated unique molecular identifiers. A single record per CDR3 protein comes from TCRdb applying MiXCR to the PCR reads. The sample includes roughly 120,000 distinct CDR3 sequences, under 25% of them seen just once. The material was PBMCs, mostly from graft donor cells, obtained 180 days after TCRalphabeta/CD19-depleted stem cell transplant. The receptors derive from a male patient between 2 and 10 years old who had a stem cell transplant for chronic granulomatous disease, so the T cells may come from the graft donor.

V usage is TRBV20-1 and J usage is TRBJ2-1; D perhaps matches TRBD2 (6 bases). Germline V gene data show CDR1 as DFQATT and CDR2 as SNEGSKA (reference sequence). V was shortened by 0 bases and J by 10 bases, with 25 bases between the two germline ends. The CDR3 extends over 17 amino acids. DNA for the CDR3: TGCAGTGCTAGAGACTTTCGGAGGGCCCGGCCGTTAGAGGAGCAGTTCTTC. This encodes CSARDFRRARPLEEQFF.

The chain links TRBV10-3 to TRBJ2-1, with 9 bases aligning to TRBD1. V gave up 3 bases and J gave up 8 bases; unmatched junction bases: 11. Germline values: CDR1 ENHRY, CDR2 SYGVKD. There are 16 residues in the CDR3. The CDR3 sequence: CAISDFGDRDSDEQFF. CDR3 nucleotide sequence: TGTGCCATCAGTGACTTTGGGGACAGGGATAGCGATGAGCAGTTCTTC.

This clonotype was seen a few times. The chain carries TRBV5-5 and TRBJ2-7; D is possibly TRBD1 (5 bases). CDR3 size: 15 residues. Germline V gene lookup returns CDR1 SGHKS and CDR2 YYEKEE (reference sequence). The V end lost 0 bases, the J end lost 6 bases, and 16 bases lay between the germline ends. CDR3 region: CASSLVPGNPTEQYF. In nucleotides, the CDR3 is TGTGCCAGCAGCTTGGTTCCAGGGAACCCTACCGAGCAGTACTTC.

This chain joins TRBV12-3 or TRBV12-4 and TRBJ1-4; D unresolved. CDR3 size: 14 residues. The V and J ends lost 5 bases and 7 bases respectively, with 14 bases between them. The CDR3 region is CASSTSLGSEKLFF. CDR3 nucleotides: TGTGCCAGCAGTACATCACTAGGCAGTGAAAAACTGTTTTTT.

This rearrangement joins TRBV5-4 to TRBJ1-3, with D hard to call. Looked up from germline, CDR1 is SGHNT and CDR2 is YYREEE (reference sequence). The V gene lost 1 base and the J gene lost 0 bases, with 11 bases spanning the gap. The CDR3 consists of 16 residues. The CDR3 bases are TGTGCCAGCAGCTTGAATTTGGCGGGCTCTGGAAACACCATATATTTT. Protein: CASSLNLAGSGNTIYF.

The J gene is TRBJ1-1, the V gene TRBV20-1; no reliable D call. Per the germline V gene, CDR1 is DFQATT and CDR2 is SNEGSKA (reference sequence). This CDR3 is 14 amino acids long. The ends were cut back, 3 bases at V and 2 bases at J, with 13 bases in the middle. CDR3 nucleotide sequence: TGCAGTGCTAGTCTGGGCGGACCAAACACTGAAGCTTTCTTT. Translated: CSASLGGPNTEAFF.

The table lists this clonotype with a few counts. The chain recombines TRBV20-1 with TRBJ2-7; 11 bases agree with TRBD2. V shed 4 bases and J 5 bases; nucleotides not matched to a gene: 7. CDR1 and CDR2 (germline): DFQATT, SNEGSKA (reference sequence). The CDR3 length is 14 residues. The DNA of the CDR3 is TGCAGTGCTACCACTAGCGGGAGAGGGAACGAGCAGTACTTC. Translating gives CSATTSGRGNEQYF.

The V and J genes are TRBV20-1 and TRBJ2-1; 8 bases are shared with TRBD1. Germline V gene data show CDR1 as DFQATT and CDR2 as SNEGSKA (reference sequence). The CDR3 has 15 amino acids. Losses at the gene ends were 1 base for V and 0 bases for J; bases not matched to a gene: 2. CDR3 DNA: TGCAGTGCTAGAGGGACAGGGAGCTCCTACAATGAGCAGTTCTTC. Translating gives CSARGTGSSYNEQFF.

This clonotype has more than one count but fewer than ten. The chain employs TRBV10-3 and TRBJ2-1; 15 positions agree with TRBD2. Germline V gives CDR1 ENHRY, CDR2 SYGVKD. V lost 2 bases to trimming and J lost 9 bases; unmatched junction nucleotides: 5. The CDR3 has 16 residues. In DNA form, the CDR3 reads TGTGCCATCAGTGAGCCGGGACTAGCGGGAGGTCTTGAGCAGTTCTTC. As protein: CAISEPGLAGGLEQFF.

The CDR3 loop is CASSQTIRYSNYGYTF. CDR3 nucleotide sequence: TGTGCCAGCAGCCAAACGATTAGATACTCTAACTATGGCTACACCTTC. The rearrangement uses TRBV7-2 and TRBJ1-2; D is ambiguous. Deletions cut 5 bases from V and 0 bases from J, with 16 bases between. The length of the CDR3 is 16 residues. Per germline, CDR1 SGHTA and CDR2 FQGNSA.

The rearrangement links TRBV15 to TRBJ2-3; a weak D match, TRBD1 (5 bases). Per germline, CDR1 LNHNV and CDR2 YYDKDF (reference sequence). This CDR3 contains 16 residues. The ends were cut back, 7 bases at V and 3 bases at J, with 20 bases in the middle. Here the CDR3 DNA reads TGTGCCACCACGCTTTTAGGCAGGGCGGTGACAGATACGCAGTATTTT. Translating gives CATTLLGRAVTDTQYF. Full variable domain (outside the CDR3, taken from reference TRBV15 and TRBJ2-3): DAMVIQNPRYQVTQFGKPVTLSCSQTLNHNVMYWYQQKSSQAPKLLFHYYDKDFNNEADTPDNFQSRRPNTSFCFLDIRSPGLGDTAMYLCATTLLGRAVTDTQYFGPGTRLTVL.

Comment on this clonotype: One base away lies a much larger clone, so this may be a sequencing read error. The V call is TRBV12-3 or TRBV12-4, the J call TRBJ2-1; tentative D call: TRBD2 (5 bases). The CDR3 consists of 13 residues. Trimming took off 10 bases at V and 1 base at J, with 11 bases between the two ends. This CDR3 reads CATGINSYNEQFF. Here the CDR3 DNA reads TGTGCCACCGGGATAAATTCCTACAATGAGCAGTTCTTC.

This chain joins TRBV20-1 and TRBJ2-2; 9 bases match TRBD1. This CDR3 region has 14 residues. V shed 6 bases and J 4 bases; nucleotides not matched to a gene: 6. Germline CDR1 and CDR2: DFQATT and SNEGSKA (reference sequence). In DNA, the CDR3 is TGCAGTGCCGCACAGGGGGCAATCACCGGGGAGCTGTTTTTT. Its protein is CSAAQGAITGELFF.

The chain links TRBV5-1 to TRBJ2-5; D remains unclear. V was pared by 0 bases and J by 2 bases, with 5 bases between. Per the germline V gene, CDR1 is SGHRS and CDR2 is YFSETQ. The CDR3 covers 13 residues. In DNA, the CDR3 is TGCGCCAGCAGCTTGGCGCTTCAAGAGACCCAGTACTTC. It codes for CASSLALQETQYF.

This clonotype has a count of ten or more. The gene calls are TRBV20-1 and TRBJ2-5; TRBD2 matches at 8 bases. The CDR3 is 14 amino acids. V was clipped by 0 bases and J by 1 base; unmatched bases: 1. Germline values: CDR1 DFQATT, CDR2 SNEGSKA (reference sequence). The CDR3 sequence: CSARDGGVQETQYF. DNA for the CDR3: TGCAGTGCTAGAGACGGGGGGGTCCAAGAGACCCAGTACTTC.

This clonotype was counted a single time. V is TRBV10-1 and J is TRBJ2-3, with 9 bases that match TRBD2. Looked up from germline, CDR1 is WNHNN and CDR2 is SYGVQD (reference sequence). The CDR3 has 19 residues. Trimming cost V 4 bases and J 0 bases; bases outside gene matches: 14. DNA for the CDR3: TGCGCCAGCAGTGGATCCATTGCGCGGGGGGGCCGTAGCACAGATACGCAGTATTTT. The encoded protein is CASSGSIARGGRSTDTQYF.

The chain carries TRBV20-1 and TRBJ2-1; TRBD2 is a possible D gene (6 bases). Per germline, CDR1 DFQATT and CDR2 SNEGSKA (reference sequence). The CDR3 has 14 residues. Trimming took 1 base from V and 4 from J, leaving 11 bases between them. The CDR3 DNA reads TGCAGTGCTAGAGCCCTGGGACTTTACAATGAGCAGTTCTTC. Encoded protein: CSARALGLYNEQFF.

In this sample, this clonotype turned up a few times. This chain links TRBV7-6 with TRBJ1-1; D not resolved. The CDR3 extends over 13 amino acids. V was trimmed by 1 base and J by 3 bases, leaving 6 bases between them. Looked up from germline, CDR1 is SGHVS and CDR2 is FNYEAQ. CDR3 bases: TGTGCCAGCAGCTTAGTGGTGTACACTGAAGCTTTCTTT. Protein sequence: CASSLVVYTEAFF. Supplemented by reference TRBV7-6 and TRBJ1-1, the full variable domain reads GAGVSQSPRYKVTKRGQDVALRCDPISGHVSLYWYRQALGQGPEFLTYFNYEAQQDKSGLPNDRFSAERPEGSISTLTIQRTEQRDSAMYRCASSLVVYTEAFFGQGTRLTVV.

There are many counts of this clonotype. This rearrangement joins TRBV28 to TRBJ2-3; TRBD1 matches 8 bases. The ends lost 1 base at V and 4 bases at J; junction bases unmatched: 7. Germline V lookup: CDR1 MDHEN, CDR2 SYDVKM. CDR3 length equals 16 residues. CDR3 residues: CASSLYGQGLADTQYF. The CDR3 bases are TGTGCCAGCAGTTTATATGGACAGGGCCTTGCAGATACGCAGTATTTT.

Ten or more counts support this clonotype. The chain uses TRBV11-3 and TRBJ1-6, with TRBD1 matching 8 bases. CDR1 SGHNT and CDR2 YENEEA come from the germline V gene. The V gene end was trimmed by 4 bases and the J gene end by 6 bases; junction bases not matched to a gene: 11. The CDR3 sequence is 17 residues long. This CDR3 is CASSSGQGGAINSPLHF. Here the CDR3 DNA reads TGTGCCAGCAGCTCAGGACAGGGCGGGGCCATTAATTCACCCCTCCACTTT. Variable domain in full (rest from reference TRBV11-3 and TRBJ1-6): EAGVVQSPRYKIIEKKQPVAFWCNPISGHNTLYWYLQNLGQGPELLIRYENEEAVDDSQLPKDRFSAERLKGVDSTLKIQPAELGDSAVYLCASSSGQGGAINSPLHFGNGTRLTVT.

This clonotype was counted ten times or more. J is TRBJ2-7 and V is TRBV3-1; 9 bases agree with TRBD1. The CDR3 length is 16 residues. Germline CDR1 and CDR2: LGHDT and YNNKEL (reference sequence). J was trimmed by 1 base and V by 4 bases; bases with no gene match: 8. CDR3: CASSRRPGQGSYEQYF. The CDR3 DNA sequence: TGTGCCAGCAGCCGCAGACCGGGACAGGGTTCCTACGAGCAGTACTTC.